These 18 T cell receptor beta chains originate from one sample sequenced in a study of CD4 T cell repertoires in COVID-19. Clones were sequenced by immunoSEQ multiplex PCR, and TCRdb holds only the in-frame ones, with some missing. The table lists 70,000 to 95,000 clones, 83% of them singletons. Sequenced material: CD4+ T cells from peripheral blood, taken after recovery from COVID-19. The receptor set was obtained from a human donor who had COVID-19.

The DNA of the CDR3 is TGTGCCAGCAGTTCACGGGACAGGGGGTCCTACGAGCAGTACTTC. It encodes CASSSRDRGSYEQYF. This rearrangement joins TRBV6-1 to TRBJ2-7; 11 bases are shared with TRBD1. V lost 5 bases and J lost 1; bases outside the gene matches: 4. Germline V gene lookup returns CDR1 MNHNS and CDR2 SASEGT. The CDR3 has 15 residues.

The V and J genes are TRBV27 and TRBJ2-5, with D perhaps TRBD1 or TRBD2 (5 bases each). V lost 0 bases, J lost 5 bases, and 13 bases lay in between. The CDR3 runs 15 residues. Germline V gene sequence: CDR1 MNHEY, CDR2 SMNVEV (reference sequence). CDR3: CASSLSAGRGETQYF. CDR3 coding DNA: TGTGCCAGCAGTTTATCGGCAGGGAGAGGTGAGACCCAGTACTTC.

This clone was seen a single time. The J gene is TRBJ2-7, the V gene TRBV11-2; D call uncertain. This CDR3 contains 13 residues. V gave up 7 bases and J gave up 2 bases, with 12 bases separating them. CDR1 is SGHAT and CDR2 is FQNNGV in the germline V gene. In DNA, the CDR3 is TGTGCCAGCACCGACACCTTCCCCTACGAGCAGTACTTC. It is translated as CASTDTFPYEQYF.

V gene TRBV11-2 combines with J gene TRBJ2-7; 7 bases agree with TRBD2. The CDR3 loop spans 18 amino acids. Germline-derived CDR1 and CDR2 are SGHAT and FQNNGV. V shed 6 bases and J 4 bases; nucleotides not matched to a gene: 21. CDR3 nucleotide sequence: TGTGCCAGCAGTCGATTCGGGGGGTCTTCTCTATTGTCGTACGAGCAGTACTTC. Amino acid sequence: CASSRFGGSSLLSYEQYF.

The chain combines TRBV28 with TRBJ2-1; 7 bases line up with TRBD2. Germline V gives CDR1 MDHEN, CDR2 SYDVKM. The CDR3 loop spans 12 amino acids. The V gene end was trimmed by 8 bases and the J gene end by 5 bases; junction bases not matched to a gene: 3. CDR3 sequence: CASGLVDNEQFF. CDR3 sequence (DNA): TGTGCCAGCGGACTAGTAGACAATGAGCAGTTCTTC. Full variable domain (remainder filled in from reference TRBV28 and TRBJ2-1): DVKVTQSSRYLVKRTGEKVFLECVQDMDHENMFWYRQDPGLGLRLIYFSYDVKMKEKGDIPEGYSVSREKKERFSLILESASTNQTSMYLCASGLVDNEQFFGPGTRLTVL.

The chain joins TRBV29-1 to TRBJ1-2, with D perhaps matching TRBD1 (5 bases). Germline V gene sequence: CDR1 SQVTM, CDR2 ANQGSEA. The CDR3 covers 12 residues. V shed 4 bases and J shed 9 bases, with 15 bases lying between them. CDR3 sequence reads: CSVASLGVSYTF. The CDR3 DNA sequence: TGCAGCGTTGCTTCCTTAGGGGTCAGCTACACCTTC.

The V gene is TRBV15, the J gene TRBJ2-7; perhaps TRBD1 as D (5 bases). V gave up 0 bases and J gave up 6 bases, with 9 bases separating them. The CDR3 runs to 13 residues. Germline CDR1 LNHNV, CDR2 YYDKDF (reference sequence). The CDR3 protein is CATSRDWGFEQYF. The CDR3 bases are TGTGCCACCAGCAGAGATTGGGGCTTCGAGCAGTACTTC.

The V call is TRBV5-6, the J call TRBJ1-1, with D maybe TRBD1 (5 bases). CDR3 length: 13 amino acids. Trimming left V 4 bases short and J 2 bases short, with 9 bases between. Germline V gene lookup returns CDR1 SGHDT and CDR2 YYEEEE. CDR3 nucleotides: TGTGCCAGCAGCCCAGACAGTAACACTGAAGCTTTCTTT. It yields the protein CASSPDSNTEAFF.

This clone turned up a few times. This rearrangement joins TRBV6-5 to TRBJ1-2; a possible D gene is TRBD1 (5 bases). Deletions cut 6 bases from V and 4 bases from J, with 12 bases between. CDR1 MNHEY and CDR2 SVGAGI come from the germline V gene. The CDR3 is made up of 13 amino acids. CDR3 DNA sequence: TGTGCCAGCAGCCCGGGACTCCGCTATGGCTACACCTTC. Translating it yields CASSPGLRYGYTF.

This rearrangement joins TRBV6-5 to TRBJ1-4, with 9 bases identical to TRBD1. V shed 10 bases and J 5 bases; nucleotides not matched to a gene: 2. The CDR3 is made up of 12 amino acids. Germline-derived CDR1 and CDR2 are MNHEY and SVGAGI. CDR3: CATDRGNEKLFF. The CDR3 nucleotides are TGTGCCACCGACAGGGGGAATGAAAAACTGTTTTTT.

The rearrangement uses TRBV28 and TRBJ1-6; D unclear. V was cut by 3 bases and J by 7 bases, with 10 bases left in between. The CDR3 length is 14 residues. The germline V gene encodes CDR1 MDHEN and CDR2 SYDVKM. The DNA of the CDR3 is TGTGCCAGCAGTTTCGCTCAGGAGAATTCACCCCTCCACTTT. This gives the protein CASSFAQENSPLHF. The full variable domain, in which reference TRBV28 and TRBJ1-6 provide the parts outside the CDR3, is DVKVTQSSRYLVKRTGEKVFLECVQDMDHENMFWYRQDPGLGLRLIYFSYDVKMKEKGDIPEGYSVSREKKERFSLILESASTNQTSMYLCASSFAQENSPLHFGNGTRLTVT.

This chain connects TRBV15 to TRBJ2-1; 8 bases line up with TRBD2. CDR1 and CDR2 from the germline V gene are LNHNV and YYDKDF (reference sequence). Unmatched junction bases numbered 10, after V lost 0 bases and J lost 6 bases. The CDR3 length is 17 residues. CDR3 in amino acids: CATSRDFGAGGLNEQFF. The CDR3 nucleotides read TGTGCCACCAGCAGAGATTTCGGGGCGGGGGGCCTCAATGAGCAGTTCTTC.

The rearrangement joins TRBV28 to TRBJ2-5, with TRBD2 matching over 10 bases. This CDR3 has 14 amino acids. Trimming took 5 bases from V and 4 from J; bases not matched to a gene: 4. Germline CDR1 reads MDHEN; CDR2 reads SYDVKM. The CDR3 sequence is CASSLAGVRETQYF. The DNA of the CDR3 is TGTGCCAGCAGTCTAGCGGGAGTAAGAGAGACCCAGTACTTC.

The chain couples TRBV10-3 to TRBJ1-1, with TRBD1 matching 8 bases. CDR3 size: 16 residues. The V gene end was trimmed by 6 bases and the J gene end by 0 bases; junction bases not matched to a gene: 9. In germline, CDR1 is ENHRY, CDR2 SYGVKD. This CDR3 is CAIRPSGGGMNTEAFF. In DNA, the CDR3 is TGTGCCATCAGACCGTCAGGGGGCGGGATGAACACTGAAGCTTTCTTT.

This clone was observed a handful of times. The chain joins TRBV5-1 to TRBJ2-1, with D unresolved. V was clipped by 4 bases and J by 0 bases, with 8 bases between them. Germline-derived CDR1 and CDR2 are SGHRS and YFSETQ. There are 14 residues in the CDR3. CDR3 loop: CASSLPGSYNEQFF. As DNA, the CDR3 is TGCGCCAGCAGCCTCCCAGGCTCCTACAATGAGCAGTTCTTC.

This clone appeared once. The chain employs TRBV24-1 and TRBJ2-7, with D maybe TRBD1 (6 bases). The CDR3 contains 15 residues. Germline V gives CDR1 KGHDR, CDR2 SFDVKD. Trimming took off 5 bases at V and 2 bases at J, with 15 bases between the two ends. The CDR3 sequence is CATSGRGQGTYEQYF. The DNA of the CDR3 is TGTGCCACCAGTGGTCGCGGGCAGGGGACCTACGAGCAGTACTTC.

This sequence joins TRBV4-1 and TRBJ2-5; the match to TRBD1 covers 7 bases. CDR3 size: 15 residues. J was trimmed by 3 bases and V by 0 bases; bases with no gene match: 4. Germline V gene data show CDR1 as MGHRA and CDR2 as YSYEKL. The CDR3 sequence: CASSQDHTGEETQYF. CDR3 in DNA: TGCGCCAGCAGCCAAGATCATACAGGGGAAGAGACCCAGTACTTC.

The chain is built from TRBV3-1 (or the pseudogene TRBV3-2) and TRBJ2-1; D unclear. CDR3 length equals 13 residues. Trimming shortened V by 2 bases and J by 10 bases, and 12 bases separated the two germline ends. Germline V gene data show CDR1 as LGHDT and CDR2 as YNNKEL (reference sequence). The CDR3 loop reads CASSQHTQEEQFF. The CDR3, as DNA: TGTGCCAGCAGCCAACATACGCAGGAGGAGCAGTTCTTC.